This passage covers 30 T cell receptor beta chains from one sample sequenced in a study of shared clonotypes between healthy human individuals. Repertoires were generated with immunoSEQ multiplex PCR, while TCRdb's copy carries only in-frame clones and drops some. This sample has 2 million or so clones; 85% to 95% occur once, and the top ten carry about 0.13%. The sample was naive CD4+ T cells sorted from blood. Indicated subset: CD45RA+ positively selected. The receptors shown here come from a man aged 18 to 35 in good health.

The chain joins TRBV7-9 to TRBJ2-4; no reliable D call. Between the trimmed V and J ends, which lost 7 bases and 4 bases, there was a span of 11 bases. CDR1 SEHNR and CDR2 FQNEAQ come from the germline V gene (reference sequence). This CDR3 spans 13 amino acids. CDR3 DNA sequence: TGTGCCAGCACACCTACAGAAAAAAACATTCAGTACTTC. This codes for CASTPTEKNIQYF.

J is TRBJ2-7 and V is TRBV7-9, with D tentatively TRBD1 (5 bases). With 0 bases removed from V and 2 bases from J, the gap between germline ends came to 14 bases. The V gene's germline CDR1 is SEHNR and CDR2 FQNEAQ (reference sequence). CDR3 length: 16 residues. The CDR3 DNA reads TGTGCCAGCAGCTTAGCCGACAGTGAGTCGACCTACGAGCAGTACTTC. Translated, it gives CASSLADSESTYEQYF.

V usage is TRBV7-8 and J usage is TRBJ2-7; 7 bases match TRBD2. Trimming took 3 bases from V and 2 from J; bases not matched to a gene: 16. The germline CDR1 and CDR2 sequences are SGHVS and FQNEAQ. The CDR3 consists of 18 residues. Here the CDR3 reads CASSLWASGGRTPYEQYF. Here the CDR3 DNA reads TGTGCCAGCAGCTTGTGGGCCTCCGGGGGGAGGACTCCCTACGAGCAGTACTTC.

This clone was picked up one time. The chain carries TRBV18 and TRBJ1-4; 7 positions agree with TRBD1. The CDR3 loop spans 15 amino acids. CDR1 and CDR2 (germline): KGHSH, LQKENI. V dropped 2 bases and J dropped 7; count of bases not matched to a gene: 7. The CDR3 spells CASSPGQGVGEKLFF. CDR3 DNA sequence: TGTGCCAGCTCACCAGGGCAGGGGGTCGGTGAAAAACTGTTTTTT.

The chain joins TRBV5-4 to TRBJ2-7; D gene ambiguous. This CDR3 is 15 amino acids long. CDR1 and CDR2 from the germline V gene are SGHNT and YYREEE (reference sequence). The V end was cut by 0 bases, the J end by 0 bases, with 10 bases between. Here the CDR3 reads CASSLDAALSYEQYF. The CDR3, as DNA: TGTGCCAGCAGCTTGGATGCAGCCCTCTCCTACGAGCAGTACTTC.

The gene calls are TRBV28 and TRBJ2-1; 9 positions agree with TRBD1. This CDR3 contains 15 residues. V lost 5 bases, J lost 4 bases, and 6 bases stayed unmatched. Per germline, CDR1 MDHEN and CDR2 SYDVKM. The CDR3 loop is CASSTTGGAYNEQFF. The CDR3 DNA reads TGTGCCAGCAGTACAACAGGGGGCGCGTACAATGAGCAGTTCTTC. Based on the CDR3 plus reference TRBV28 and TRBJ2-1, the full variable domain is DVKVTQSSRYLVKRTGEKVFLECVQDMDHENMFWYRQDPGLGLRLIYFSYDVKMKEKGDIPEGYSVSREKKERFSLILESASTNQTSMYLCASSTTGGAYNEQFFGPGTRLTVL.

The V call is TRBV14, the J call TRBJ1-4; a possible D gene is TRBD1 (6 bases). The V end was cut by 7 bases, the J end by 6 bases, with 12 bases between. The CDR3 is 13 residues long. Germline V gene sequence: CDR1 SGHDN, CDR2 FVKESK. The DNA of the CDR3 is TGTGCCAGCACGGGGGGCATGGATGAAAAACTGTTTTTT. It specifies CASTGGMDEKLFF.

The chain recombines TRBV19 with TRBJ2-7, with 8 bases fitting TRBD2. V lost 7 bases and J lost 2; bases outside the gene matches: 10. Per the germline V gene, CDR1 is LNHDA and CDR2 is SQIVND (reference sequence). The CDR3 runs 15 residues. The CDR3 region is CASKLRLGLAYEQYF. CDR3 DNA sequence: TGTGCCAGTAAGTTACGTCTGGGACTAGCCTACGAGCAGTACTTC.

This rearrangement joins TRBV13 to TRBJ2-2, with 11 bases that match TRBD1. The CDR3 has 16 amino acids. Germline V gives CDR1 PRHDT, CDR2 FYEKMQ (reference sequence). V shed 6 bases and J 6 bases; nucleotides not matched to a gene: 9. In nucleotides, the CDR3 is TGTGCCAGCAGGAAAGGACAGGGGGCAGGGCCCGGGGAGCTGTTTTTT. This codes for CASRKGQGAGPGELFF.

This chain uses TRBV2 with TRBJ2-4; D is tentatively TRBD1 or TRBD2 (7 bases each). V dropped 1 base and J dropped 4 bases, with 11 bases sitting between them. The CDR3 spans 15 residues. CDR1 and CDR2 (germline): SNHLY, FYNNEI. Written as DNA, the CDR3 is TGTGCCAGCAGTGAAGACAGGGGAGGGAAAAACATTCAGTACTTC. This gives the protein CASSEDRGGKNIQYF.

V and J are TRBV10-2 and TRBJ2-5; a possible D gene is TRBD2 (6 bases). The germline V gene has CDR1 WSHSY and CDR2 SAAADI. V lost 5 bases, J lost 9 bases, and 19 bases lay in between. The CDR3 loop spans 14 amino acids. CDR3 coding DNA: TGCGCCAGCAGTCGGGACTGGCGAATTGGGGCCCAGTACTTC. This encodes CASSRDWRIGAQYF.

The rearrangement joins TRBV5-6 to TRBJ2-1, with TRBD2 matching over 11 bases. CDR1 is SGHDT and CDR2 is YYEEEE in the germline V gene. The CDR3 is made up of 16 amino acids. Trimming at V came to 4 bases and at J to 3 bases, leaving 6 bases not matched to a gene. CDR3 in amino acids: CASSVAGGALYNEQFF. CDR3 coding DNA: TGTGCCAGCAGCGTAGCGGGAGGGGCTCTCTACAATGAGCAGTTCTTC.

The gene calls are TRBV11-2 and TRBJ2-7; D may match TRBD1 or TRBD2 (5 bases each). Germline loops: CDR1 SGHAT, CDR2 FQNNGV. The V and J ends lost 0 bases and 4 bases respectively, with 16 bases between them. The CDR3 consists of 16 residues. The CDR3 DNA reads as TGTGCCAGCAGCTTAGATCCGGACATCCGGGGATACGAGCAGTACTTC. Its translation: CASSLDPDIRGYEQYF.

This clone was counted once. CDR3 sequence (DNA): TGTGCCTGGAGTCCGAGCCGGACAGGGGGAGATGAAAAACTGTTTTTT. Amino acids: CAWSPSRTGGDEKLFF. The chain combines TRBV30 with TRBJ1-4; 10 nucleotides agree with TRBD1. This CDR3 contains 16 residues. CDR1 and CDR2 from the germline V gene are GTSNPN and SVGIG (reference sequence). Germline trimming cut 2 bases from V and 6 bases from J; bases unmatched to any gene: 9.

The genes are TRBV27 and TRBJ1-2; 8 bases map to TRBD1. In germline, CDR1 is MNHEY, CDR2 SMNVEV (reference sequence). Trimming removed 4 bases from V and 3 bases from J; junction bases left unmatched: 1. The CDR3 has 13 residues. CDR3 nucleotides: TGTGCCAGCAGTTGGGACAGGTACTATGGCTACACCTTC. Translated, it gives CASSWDRYYGYTF.

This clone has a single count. DNA of the CDR3: TGTGCCAGCAGCTTCACTGGGGCCGACAATCAGCCCCAGCATTTT. Amino acids: CASSFTGADNQPQHF. The chain employs TRBV7-2 and TRBJ1-5, with D possibly being TRBD1 (5 bases). Between the trimmed V and J ends, which lost 3 bases and 3 bases, there was a span of 12 bases. The germline V gene encodes CDR1 SGHTA and CDR2 FQGNSA. There are 15 residues in the CDR3.

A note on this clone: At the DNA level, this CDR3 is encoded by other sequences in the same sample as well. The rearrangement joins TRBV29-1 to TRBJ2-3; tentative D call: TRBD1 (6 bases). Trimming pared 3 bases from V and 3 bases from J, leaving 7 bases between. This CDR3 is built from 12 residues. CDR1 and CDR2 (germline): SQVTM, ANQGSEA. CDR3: CSVDRGTDTQYF. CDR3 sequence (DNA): TGCAGCGTTGACAGGGGAACAGATACGCAGTATTTT.

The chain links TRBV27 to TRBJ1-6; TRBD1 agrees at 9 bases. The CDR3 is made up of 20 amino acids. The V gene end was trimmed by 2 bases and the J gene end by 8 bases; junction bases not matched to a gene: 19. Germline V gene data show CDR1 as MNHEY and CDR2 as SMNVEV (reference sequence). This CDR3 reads CASSLLAPSAGQGLDSPLHF. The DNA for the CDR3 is TGTGCCAGCAGTTTACTGGCTCCCTCCGCGGGACAGGGACTGGATTCACCCCTCCACTTT.

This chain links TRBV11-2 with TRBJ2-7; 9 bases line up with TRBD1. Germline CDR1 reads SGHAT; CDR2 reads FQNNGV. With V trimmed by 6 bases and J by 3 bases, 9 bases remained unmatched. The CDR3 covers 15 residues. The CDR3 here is CASRTPGQGNYEQYF. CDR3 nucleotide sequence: TGTGCCAGCAGGACTCCGGGACAGGGAAACTACGAGCAGTACTTC.

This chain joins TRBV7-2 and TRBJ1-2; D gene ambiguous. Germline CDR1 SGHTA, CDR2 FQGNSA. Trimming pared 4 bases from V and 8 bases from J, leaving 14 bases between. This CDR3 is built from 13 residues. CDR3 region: CASSSPSGVGYTF. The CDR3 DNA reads TGTGCCAGCAGCTCGCCCTCAGGTGTCGGCTACACCTTC. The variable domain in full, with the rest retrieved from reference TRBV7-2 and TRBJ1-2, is GAGVSQSPSNKVTEKGKDVELRCDPISGHTALYWYRQSLGQGLEFLIYFQGNSAPDKSGLPSDRFSAERTGGSVSTLTIQRTQQEDSAVYLCASSSPSGVGYTFGSGTRLTVV.

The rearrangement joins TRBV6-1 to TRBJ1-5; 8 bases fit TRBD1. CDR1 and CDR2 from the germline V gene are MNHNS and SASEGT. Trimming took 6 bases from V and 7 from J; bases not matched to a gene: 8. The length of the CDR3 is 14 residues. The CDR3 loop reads CASSLGQGWQPQHF. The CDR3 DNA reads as TGTGCCAGCAGCCTAGGACAGGGATGGCAGCCCCAGCATTTT.

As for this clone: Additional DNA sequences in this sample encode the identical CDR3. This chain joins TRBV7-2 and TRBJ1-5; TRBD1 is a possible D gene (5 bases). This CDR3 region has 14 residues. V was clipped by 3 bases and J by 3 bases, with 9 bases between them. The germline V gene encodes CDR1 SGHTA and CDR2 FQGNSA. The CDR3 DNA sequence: TGTGCCAGCAGCTTTGGGGGTAACAATCAGCCCCAGCATTTT. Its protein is CASSFGGNNQPQHF.

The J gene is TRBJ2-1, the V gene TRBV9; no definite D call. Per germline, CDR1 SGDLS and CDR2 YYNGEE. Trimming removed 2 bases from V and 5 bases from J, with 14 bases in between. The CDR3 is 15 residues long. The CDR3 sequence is CASSVALPPNNEQFF. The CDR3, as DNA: TGTGCCAGCAGCGTGGCCTTGCCCCCTAACAATGAGCAGTTCTTC.

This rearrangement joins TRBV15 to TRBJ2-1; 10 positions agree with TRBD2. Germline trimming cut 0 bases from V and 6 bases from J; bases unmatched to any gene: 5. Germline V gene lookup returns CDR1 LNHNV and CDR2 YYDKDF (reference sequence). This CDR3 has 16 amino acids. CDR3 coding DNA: TGTGCCACCAGCAGAGATATGCCTAGCGGGAGCAATGAGCAGTTCTTC. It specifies CATSRDMPSGSNEQFF. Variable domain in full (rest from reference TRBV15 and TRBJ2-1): DAMVIQNPRYQVTQFGKPVTLSCSQTLNHNVMYWYQQKSSQAPKLLFHYYDKDFNNEADTPDNFQSRRPNTSFCFLDIRSPGLGDTAMYLCATSRDMPSGSNEQFFGPGTRLTVL.

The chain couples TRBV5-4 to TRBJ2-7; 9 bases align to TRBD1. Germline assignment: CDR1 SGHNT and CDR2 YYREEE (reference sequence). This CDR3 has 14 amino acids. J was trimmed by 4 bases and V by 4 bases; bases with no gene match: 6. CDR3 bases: TGTGCCAGCAGCGCCGACAGGGGGGCGTACGAGCAGTACTTC. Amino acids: CASSADRGAYEQYF.

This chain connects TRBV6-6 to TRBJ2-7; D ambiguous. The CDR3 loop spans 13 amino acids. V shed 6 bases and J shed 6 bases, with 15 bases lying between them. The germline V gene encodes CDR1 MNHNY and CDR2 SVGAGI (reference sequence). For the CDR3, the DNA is TGTGCCAGCAGCCTCCCGTTCGAAGGCGAGCAGTACTTC. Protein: CASSLPFEGEQYF.

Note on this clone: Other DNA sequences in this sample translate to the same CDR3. CDR3 in amino acids: CASSYSWDTSYEQYF. CDR3 nucleotide sequence: TGTGCCAGCAGTTACTCGTGGGACACCTCCTACGAGCAGTACTTC. The V and J genes are TRBV6-5 and TRBJ2-7; tentatively, D is TRBD1 (6 bases). This CDR3 region has 15 residues. V gave up 0 bases and J gave up 0 bases, with 9 bases separating them. Germline V gives CDR1 MNHEY, CDR2 SVGAGI.

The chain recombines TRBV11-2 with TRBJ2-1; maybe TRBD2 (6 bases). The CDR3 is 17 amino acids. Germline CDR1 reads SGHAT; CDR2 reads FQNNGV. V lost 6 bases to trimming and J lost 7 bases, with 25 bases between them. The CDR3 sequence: CASSPSVLGRSPNEQFF. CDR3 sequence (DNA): TGTGCCAGCAGTCCTTCAGTGCTCGGGAGATCGCCAAATGAGCAGTTCTTC. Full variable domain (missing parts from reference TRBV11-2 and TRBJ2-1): EAGVAQSPRYKIIEKRQSVAFWCNPISGHATLYWYQQILGQGPKLLIQFQNNGVVDDSQLPKDRFSAERLKGVDSTLKIQPAKLEDSAVYLCASSPSVLGRSPNEQFFGPGTRLTVL.

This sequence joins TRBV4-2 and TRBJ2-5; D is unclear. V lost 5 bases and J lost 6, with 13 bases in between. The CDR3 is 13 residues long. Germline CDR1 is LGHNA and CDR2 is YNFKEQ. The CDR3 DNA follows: TGTGCCAGCAGCTTGGTGCCGGAGAAGACCCAGTACTTC. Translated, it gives CASSLVPEKTQYF.

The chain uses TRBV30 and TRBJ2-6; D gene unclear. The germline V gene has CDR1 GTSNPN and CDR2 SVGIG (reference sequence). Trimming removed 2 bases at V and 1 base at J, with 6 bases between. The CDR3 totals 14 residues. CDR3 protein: CAWSLDSGANVLTF. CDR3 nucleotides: TGTGCCTGGAGTTTAGATTCTGGGGCCAACGTCCTGACTTTC. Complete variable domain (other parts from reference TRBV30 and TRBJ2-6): SQTIHQWPATLVQPVGSPLSLECTVEGTSNPNLYWYRQAAGRGLQLLFYSVGIGQISSEVPQNLSASRPQDRQFILSSKKLLLSDSGFYLCAWSLDSGANVLTFGAGSRLTVL.